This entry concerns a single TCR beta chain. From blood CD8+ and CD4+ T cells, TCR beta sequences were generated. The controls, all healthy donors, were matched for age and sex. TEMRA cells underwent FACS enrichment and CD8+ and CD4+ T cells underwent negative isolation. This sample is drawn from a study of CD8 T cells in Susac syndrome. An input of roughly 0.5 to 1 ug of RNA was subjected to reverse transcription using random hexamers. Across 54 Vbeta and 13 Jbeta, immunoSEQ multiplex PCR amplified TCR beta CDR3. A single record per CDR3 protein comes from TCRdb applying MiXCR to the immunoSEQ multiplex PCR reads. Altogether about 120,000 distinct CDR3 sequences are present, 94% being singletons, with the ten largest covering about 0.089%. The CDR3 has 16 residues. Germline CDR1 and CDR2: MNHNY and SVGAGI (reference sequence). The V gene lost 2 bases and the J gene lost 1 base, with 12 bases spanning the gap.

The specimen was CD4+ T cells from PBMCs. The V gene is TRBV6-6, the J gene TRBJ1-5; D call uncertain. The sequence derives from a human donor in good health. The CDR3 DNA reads TGTGCCAGCAGTTACCTCCTAGGGCAAAGCAATCAGCCCCAGCATTTT. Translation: CASSYLLGQSNQPQHF.